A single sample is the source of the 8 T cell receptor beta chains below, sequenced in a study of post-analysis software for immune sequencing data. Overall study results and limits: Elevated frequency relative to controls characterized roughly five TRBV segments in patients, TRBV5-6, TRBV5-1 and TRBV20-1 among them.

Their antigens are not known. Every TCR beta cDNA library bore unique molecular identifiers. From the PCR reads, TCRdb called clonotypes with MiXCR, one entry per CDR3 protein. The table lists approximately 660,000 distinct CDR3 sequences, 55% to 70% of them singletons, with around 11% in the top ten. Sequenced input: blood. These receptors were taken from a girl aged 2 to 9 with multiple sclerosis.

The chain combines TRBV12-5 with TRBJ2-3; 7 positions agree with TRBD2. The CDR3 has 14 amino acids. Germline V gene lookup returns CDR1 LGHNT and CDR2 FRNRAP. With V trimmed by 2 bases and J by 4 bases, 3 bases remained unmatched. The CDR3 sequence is CASGLRLAPDTQYF. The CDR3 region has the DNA TGTGCTAGTGGTTTGAGACTAGCTCCAGATACGCAGTATTTT.

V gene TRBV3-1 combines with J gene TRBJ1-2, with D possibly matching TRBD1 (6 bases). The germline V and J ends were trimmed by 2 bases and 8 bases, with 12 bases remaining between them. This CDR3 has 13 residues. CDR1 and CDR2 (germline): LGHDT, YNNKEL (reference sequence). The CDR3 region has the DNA TGTGCCAGCAGCCAAAACAGGGCGGAGGGCTACACCTTC. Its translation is CASSQNRAEGYTF.

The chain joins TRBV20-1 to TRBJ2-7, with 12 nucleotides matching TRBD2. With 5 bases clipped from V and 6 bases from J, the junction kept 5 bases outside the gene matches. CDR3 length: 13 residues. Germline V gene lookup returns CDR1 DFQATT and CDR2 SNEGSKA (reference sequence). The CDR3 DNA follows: TGCAGTGCTGCGAGGACTAGCGGGATCGAGCAGTACTTC. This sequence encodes CSAARTSGIEQYF.

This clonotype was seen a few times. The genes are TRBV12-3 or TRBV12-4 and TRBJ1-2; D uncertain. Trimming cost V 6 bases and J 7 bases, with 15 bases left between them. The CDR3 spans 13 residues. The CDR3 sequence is CASRRRTSSGYTF. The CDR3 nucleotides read TGTGCCAGCAGACGGAGGACGAGTTCTGGCTACACCTTC.

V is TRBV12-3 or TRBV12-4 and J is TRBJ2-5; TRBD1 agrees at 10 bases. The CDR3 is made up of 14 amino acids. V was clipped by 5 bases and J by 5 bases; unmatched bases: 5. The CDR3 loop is CASSQGQGVETQYF. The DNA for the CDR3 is TGTGCCAGCAGTCAAGGACAGGGGGTTGAGACCCAGTACTTC.

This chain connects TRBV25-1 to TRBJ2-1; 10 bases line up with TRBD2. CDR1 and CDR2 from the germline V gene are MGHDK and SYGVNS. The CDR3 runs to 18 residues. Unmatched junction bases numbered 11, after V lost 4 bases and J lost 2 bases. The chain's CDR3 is CASSASQGTSGTYNEQFF. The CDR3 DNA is TGTGCCAGCAGTGCTTCACAGGGTACTAGCGGGACCTACAATGAGCAGTTCTTC.

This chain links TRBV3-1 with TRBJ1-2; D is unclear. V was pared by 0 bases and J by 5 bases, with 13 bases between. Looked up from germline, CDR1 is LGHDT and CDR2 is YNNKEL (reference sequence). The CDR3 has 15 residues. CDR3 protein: CASSQDRPLGYGYTF. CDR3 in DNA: TGTGCCAGCAGCCAAGACCGCCCATTGGGGTATGGCTACACCTTC.

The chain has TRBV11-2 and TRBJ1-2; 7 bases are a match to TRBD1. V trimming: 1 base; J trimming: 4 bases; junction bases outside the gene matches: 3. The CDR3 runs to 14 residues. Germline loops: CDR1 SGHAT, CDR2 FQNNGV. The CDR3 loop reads CASSLAGQSYGYTF. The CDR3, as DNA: TGTGCCAGCAGCTTAGCGGGACAGTCCTATGGCTACACCTTC.